These 14 T cell receptor beta chains were sequenced from one sample in a study of glioma-infiltrating T cells (dated by TCRdb to the mid-2010s). The run used an Illumina MiSeq. The iRepertoire nested amplicon-rescue multiplex PCR (arm-PCR) platform was used to amplify TCR alpha and beta CDR3 regions from RNA. TCRdb reanalyzed the raw reads on its own, using fastp at Q25 for trimming and MiXCR for clone calling, and kept in-frame beta chains. Rows with one shared CDR3 protein collapse into an entry with the most common genes and DNA. The sample table lists around 190,000 distinct CDR3 sequences, about 31% of them with a count of one. The ten largest make up around 21% of the sample. Material for sequencing was glioma tissue, nonneoplastic brain tissue, or PBMCs (not recorded which). Receptors were obtained from a human donor with low-grade glioma or glioblastoma, undergoing nonglioma brain surgery, or in good health (not recorded which).

This clonotype was seen only once. The chain couples TRBV4-3 to TRBJ1-5; D is unclear. CDR1 is LGHNA, CDR2 YSLEER, per germline. This CDR3 is 16 amino acids long. The ends were cut back, 0 bases at V and 5 bases at J, with 14 bases in the middle. CDR3: CASSQDMRTDYQPQHF. In DNA, the CDR3 is TGCGCCAGCAGCCAAGATATGAGGACCGATTATCAGCCCCAGCATTTT.

This clonotype was seen more than once but under ten times. The CDR3: CASSRGTSGREFF. CDR3 bases: TGTGCCAGCAGCCGCGGGACTAGCGGGAGGGAGTTCTTC. The chain has TRBV12-3 or TRBV12-4 and TRBJ2-1; 16 bases map to TRBD2. The CDR3 has 13 residues. V lost 6 bases and J lost 14; bases outside the gene matches: 4.

This clonotype came up many times. The chain uses TRBV20-1 and TRBJ2-1; the D is unclear. V was trimmed by 5 bases and J by 5 bases, leaving 16 bases between them. The CDR3 extends over 14 amino acids. Germline V gene lookup returns CDR1 DFQATT and CDR2 SNEGSKA (reference sequence). For the CDR3, the DNA is TGCAGTGCTTTTGAACTTCTAGGCCACAATGAGCAGTTCTTC. Amino acids: CSAFELLGHNEQFF.

This clonotype has ten or more counts. The chain has TRBV20-1 and TRBJ2-7; TRBD1 is a possible D gene (7 bases). Germline loops: CDR1 DFQATT, CDR2 SNEGSKA (reference sequence). The CDR3 is 15 amino acids. Trimming took off 3 bases at V and 5 bases at J, with 20 bases between the two ends. CDR3 DNA sequence: TGCAGTGCTAGTGGTGCTACTAGCAGGGGGGACGAGCAGTACTTC. It translates to CSASGATSRGDEQYF.

The V call is TRBV12-3 or TRBV12-4, the J call TRBJ2-4; D gene ambiguous. The CDR3 runs to 11 residues. V was clipped by 2 bases and J by 7 bases, with 3 bases between them. The CDR3 DNA sequence: TGTGCCAGCAGTTTAAGTAACATTCAGTACTTC. Protein product: CASSLSNIQYF.

This clonotype has a count of ten or more. V gene TRBV20-1 combines with J gene TRBJ1-5; D may be TRBD1 (5 bases). Germline CDR1 and CDR2: DFQATT and SNEGSKA (reference sequence). The CDR3 has 14 residues. The V end lost 1 base, the J end lost 5 bases, and 12 bases lay between the germline ends. The DNA of the CDR3 is TGCAGTGCTAGAGGCGACAAGGGGCATCAGCCCCAGCATTTT. Protein sequence: CSARGDKGHQPQHF.

Ten or more counts support this clonotype. This chain joins TRBV27 and TRBJ2-3; D is possibly TRBD2 (6 bases). CDR1 MNHEY and CDR2 SMNVEV come from the germline V gene (reference sequence). V dropped 6 bases and J dropped 5 bases, with 24 bases sitting between them. The CDR3 extends over 17 amino acids. CDR3 coding DNA: TGTGCCAGCAGCCCGCCGGGGAGGTGGACTGCCGGAGATACGCAGTATTTT. Its translation is CASSPPGRWTAGDTQYF.

In this sample, this clonotype turned up many times. The chain couples TRBV5-1 to TRBJ1-5, with no clear D. Germline V gives CDR1 SGHRS, CDR2 YFSETQ. CDR3 length equals 13 residues. Trimming pared 2 bases from V and 4 bases from J, leaving 7 bases between. CDR3 sequence: CASSLTANQPQHF. CDR3 nucleotide sequence: TGCGCCAGCAGCTTAACAGCGAATCAGCCCCAGCATTTT.

This clonotype showed up many times. The genes are TRBV20-1 and TRBJ2-3, with D perhaps TRBD1 (5 bases). The CDR3 is 15 amino acids. The germline V gene has CDR1 DFQATT and CDR2 SNEGSKA (reference sequence). The ends were cut back, 2 bases at V and 0 bases at J, with 12 bases in the middle. CDR3: CSARIWGRSTDTQYF. In DNA, the CDR3 is TGCAGTGCTAGAATTTGGGGCCGCAGCACAGATACGCAGTATTTT.

Regarding this clonotype: One end of the junction is discordant with germline, which a read error may explain. The J gene is TRBJ2-7, the V gene TRBV7-2; 7 bases line up with TRBD2. The V gene's germline CDR1 is SGHTA and CDR2 FQGNSA. The CDR3 is 13 residues long. This chain's CDR3 is CASSLIASGEKNF. In DNA form, the CDR3 reads TGTGCCAGCAGCTTAATTGCTAGCGGAGAAAAAAACTTC.

With regard to this clonotype: Just one base apart from a much larger clone, this may be a read error. The J gene is TRBJ1-4, the V gene TRBV7-9; TRBD1 might be the D (5 bases). V dropped 6 bases and J dropped 1 base, with 12 bases sitting between them. Germline V gives CDR1 SEHNR, CDR2 FQNEAQ (reference sequence). The CDR3 covers 15 residues. The CDR3, as DNA: TGTGCCAGCAGTCCAGGGTGGGGAACTAATGAAAAACTGTTTTTT. This gives the protein CASSPGWGTNEKLFF.

This clonotype occurred many times. The V gene is TRBV20-1, the J gene TRBJ1-1; tentatively, D is TRBD1 (5 bases). Germline V gene lookup returns CDR1 DFQATT and CDR2 SNEGSKA (reference sequence). Deletions cut 5 bases from V and 1 base from J, with 11 bases between. This CDR3 is built from 13 residues. The CDR3 loop reads CSAPRGANTEAFF. As DNA, the CDR3 is TGCAGTGCTCCGCGCGGGGCGAACACTGAAGCTTTCTTT.

A remark on this clonotype: A much larger clone lies one base from this, so it may be a read error. The gene calls are TRBV4-1 and TRBJ1-2; a possible D gene is TRBD1 (6 bases). The V end lost 0 bases, the J end lost 4 bases, and 15 bases lay between the germline ends. There are 16 residues in the CDR3. Germline loops: CDR1 MGHRA, CDR2 YSYEKL. The CDR3 DNA follows: TGCGCCAGCAGCCAAGACAGGCGGACAGCCAGCTATGGCTACACCTTC. This encodes CASSQDRRTASYGYTF.

This clonotype has a count of ten or more. The chain recombines TRBV20-1 with TRBJ2-7; D is perhaps TRBD1 (7 bases). This CDR3 spans 16 amino acids. The germline V gene encodes CDR1 DFQATT and CDR2 SNEGSKA (reference sequence). Between the trimmed V and J ends, which lost 4 bases and 5 bases, there was a span of 24 bases. The CDR3 DNA is TGCAGTGCTACATCGCGGGACAGCTTCGTTCCCAACGAGCAGTACTTC. Protein product: CSATSRDSFVPNEQYF.